These 11 T cell receptor beta chains were sequenced from one sample in a study of blood T cell repertoires in COVID-19. Sequencing was performed with immunoSEQ multiplex PCR; in TCRdb, only in-frame clones are kept and a portion is missing. Among hundreds of thousands of clones listed, around 88% were seen once. What was sequenced was peripheral blood. Receptors were obtained from a woman between 25 and 40 years old who had recovered from COVID-19.

Turning to this clone: At one end, the junction sequence differs from germline, possibly due to a read error. The chain links TRBV12-3 or TRBV12-4 to TRBJ2-3; 10 nucleotides match TRBD2. The CDR3 spans 13 residues. CDR3 DNA sequence: TGTGCCAGCAGTCCCCTAACTAGCGGGACGCCCAATTTT. Translated, it gives CASSPLTSGTPNF.

The chain recombines TRBV24-1 with TRBJ1-1, with a tentative D call TRBD1 (5 bases). V was trimmed by 9 bases and J by 5 bases, leaving 36 bases between them. The CDR3 totals 20 residues. Germline CDR1 and CDR2: KGHDR and SFDVKD. The CDR3 sequence: CATAKKGSGKSRERGTEAFF. CDR3 coding DNA: TGTGCCACCGCCAAAAAGGGGTCTGGGAAAAGTCGCGAGCGGGGGACTGAAGCTTTCTTT.

The chain carries TRBV4-2 and TRBJ2-7; no definite D call. CDR1 LGHNA and CDR2 YNFKEQ come from the germline V gene. The CDR3 is made up of 12 amino acids. Trimming shortened V by 1 base and J by 5 bases, and 6 bases separated the two germline ends. This CDR3 is CASSQVFDEQYF. The CDR3 DNA reads TGTGCCAGCAGCCAAGTTTTCGACGAGCAGTACTTC.

The J gene is TRBJ2-1, the V gene TRBV7-9; TRBD2 matches 12 bases. V was pared by 8 bases and J by 5 bases, with 10 bases of the junction left unmatched. This CDR3 has 16 amino acids. Germline V gives CDR1 SEHNR, CDR2 FQNEAQ (reference sequence). For the CDR3, the DNA is TGTGCCAGCTTAACTCTAGCGGGGGGGCCGAACAATGAGCAGTTCTTC. The encoded protein is CASLTLAGGPNNEQFF.

This chain links TRBV2 with TRBJ1-5, with 9 bases that match TRBD1. Germline trimming cut 7 bases from V and 1 base from J; bases unmatched to any gene: 2. The CDR3 loop spans 14 amino acids. Per germline, CDR1 SNHLY and CDR2 FYNNEI. DNA for the CDR3: TGTGCCAGCACCGACAGGGGGAGCAATCAGCCCCAGCATTTT. Translated: CASTDRGSNQPQHF. Using reference TRBV2 and TRBJ1-5 for the parts outside the CDR3, the full variable domain is EPEVTQTPSHQVTQMGQEVILRCVPISNHLYFYWYRQILGQKVEFLVSFYNNEISEKSEIFDDQFSVERPDGSNFTLKIRSTKLEDSAMYFCASTDRGSNQPQHFGDGTRLSIL.

This clone was seen only once. The same CDR3 can be traced to other DNA sequences in this sample. The chain combines TRBV6-1 with TRBJ2-7, with 7 bases lining up with TRBD2. From germline, CDR1 is MNHNS and CDR2 SASEGT. The CDR3 covers 13 residues. V was pared by 1 base and J by 6 bases, with 3 bases of the junction left unmatched. CDR3 DNA sequence: TGTGCCAGCAGTGAAGGATGGGGGGGCGAGCAGTACTTC. Its protein product is CASSEGWGGEQYF.

In nucleotides, the CDR3 is TGTGCCAGTACAGGGGCATACAATGAGCAGTTCTTC. This codes for CASTGAYNEQFF. The genes are TRBV27 and TRBJ2-1, with 7 nucleotides matching TRBD1. CDR1 MNHEY and CDR2 SMNVEV come from the germline V gene (reference sequence). V was pared by 9 bases and J by 4 bases, with 3 bases of the junction left unmatched. This CDR3 is built from 12 residues.

This chain connects TRBV7-9 to TRBJ2-3; D unresolved. The germline gives CDR1 SEHNR, CDR2 FQNEAQ (reference sequence). Trimming removed 5 bases at V and 8 bases at J, with 11 bases between. This CDR3 region has 12 residues. This chain's CDR3 is CASSRSGATQYF. CDR3 nucleotides: TGTGCCAGCAGCCGCTCCGGTGCTACGCAGTATTTT.

This clone came up a few times. The chain is built from TRBV30 and TRBJ1-3; D is perhaps TRBD1 (6 bases). The V and J ends lost 2 bases and 1 base respectively, with 12 bases between them. Germline lookup yields CDR1 GTSNPN and CDR2 SVGIG (reference sequence). The CDR3 spans 15 residues. CDR3 amino acids: CAWSITGTSGNTIYF. The CDR3 nucleotides are TGTGCCTGGAGTATTACAGGGACGTCTGGAAACACCATATATTTT.

A few counts support this clone. The rearrangement joins TRBV5-6 to TRBJ1-1; D is uncertain. Trimming pared 6 bases from V and 0 bases from J, leaving 18 bases between. CDR1 SGHDT and CDR2 YYEEEE come from the germline V gene. The CDR3 is 16 amino acids. The chain's CDR3 is CASTDLREVMNTEAFF. The CDR3 coding sequence is TGTGCCAGCACCGACCTCAGAGAGGTCATGAACACTGAAGCTTTCTTT.

The chain combines TRBV27 with TRBJ1-1; 8 positions match TRBD1. Germline loops: CDR1 MNHEY, CDR2 SMNVEV (reference sequence). The CDR3 has 12 residues. The trim removed 8 bases at V and 10 bases at J, leaving 9 bases unmatched. Here the CDR3 reads CASRTQGAVAFF. In DNA form, the CDR3 reads TGTGCCAGCCGGACGCAGGGGGCCGTAGCTTTCTTT.